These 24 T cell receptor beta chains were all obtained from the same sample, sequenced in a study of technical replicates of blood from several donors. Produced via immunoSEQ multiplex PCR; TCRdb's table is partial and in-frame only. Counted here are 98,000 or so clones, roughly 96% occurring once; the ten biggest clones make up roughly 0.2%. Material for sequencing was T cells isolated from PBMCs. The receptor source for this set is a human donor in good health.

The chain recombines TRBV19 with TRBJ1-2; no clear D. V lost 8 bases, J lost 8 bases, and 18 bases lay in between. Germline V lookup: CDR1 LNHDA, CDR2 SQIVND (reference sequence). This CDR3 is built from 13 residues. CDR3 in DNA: TGTGCCAGTTCCCTTTTCCCGGGGAAAGGCTACACCTTC. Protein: CASSLFPGKGYTF.

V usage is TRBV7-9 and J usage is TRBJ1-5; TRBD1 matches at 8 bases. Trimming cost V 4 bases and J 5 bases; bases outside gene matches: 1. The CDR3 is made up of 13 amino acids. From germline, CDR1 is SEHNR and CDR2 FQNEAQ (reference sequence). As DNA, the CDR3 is TGTGCCAGCAGCTCACAGGGGGATCAGCCCCAGCATTTT. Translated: CASSSQGDQPQHF.

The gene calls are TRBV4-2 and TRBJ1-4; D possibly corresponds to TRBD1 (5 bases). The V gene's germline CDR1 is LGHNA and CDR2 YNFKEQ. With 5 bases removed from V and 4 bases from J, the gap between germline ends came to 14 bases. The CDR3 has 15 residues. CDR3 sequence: CASSYPGTDNEKLFF. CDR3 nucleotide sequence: TGTGCCAGCAGCTACCCCGGGACTGATAATGAAAAACTGTTTTTT.

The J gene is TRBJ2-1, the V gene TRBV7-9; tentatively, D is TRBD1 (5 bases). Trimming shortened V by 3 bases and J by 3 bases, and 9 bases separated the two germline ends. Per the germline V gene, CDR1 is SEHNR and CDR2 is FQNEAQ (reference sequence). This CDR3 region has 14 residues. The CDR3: CASSFGTGYNEQFF. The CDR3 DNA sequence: TGTGCCAGCAGCTTCGGTACAGGCTACAATGAGCAGTTCTTC.

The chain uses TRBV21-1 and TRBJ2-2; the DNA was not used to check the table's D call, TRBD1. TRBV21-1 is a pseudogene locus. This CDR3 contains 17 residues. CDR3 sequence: CASSTLRGIRGPGELFF. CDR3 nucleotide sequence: TGTGCCAGCAGCACGTTACGGGGGATCAGGGGGCCCGGGGAGCTGTTTTTT.

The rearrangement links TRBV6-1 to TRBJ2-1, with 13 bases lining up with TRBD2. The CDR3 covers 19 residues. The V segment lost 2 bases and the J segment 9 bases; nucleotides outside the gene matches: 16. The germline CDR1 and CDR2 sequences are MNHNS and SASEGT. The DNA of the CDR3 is TGTGCCAGCAGTGAATTGCGACCGACGGGACTAGCGGGATACGGTGAGCAGTTCTTC. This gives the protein CASSELRPTGLAGYGEQFF.

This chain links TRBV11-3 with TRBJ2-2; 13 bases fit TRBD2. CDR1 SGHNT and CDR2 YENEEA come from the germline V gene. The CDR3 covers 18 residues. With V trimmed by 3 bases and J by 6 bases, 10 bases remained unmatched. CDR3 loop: CASSFGGLAGVNAGELFF. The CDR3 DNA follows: TGTGCCAGCAGCTTTGGAGGACTAGCGGGGGTTAACGCCGGGGAGCTGTTTTTT. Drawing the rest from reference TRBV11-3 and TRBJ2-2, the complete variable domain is EAGVVQSPRYKIIEKKQPVAFWCNPISGHNTLYWYLQNLGQGPELLIRYENEEAVDDSQLPKDRFSAERLKGVDSTLKIQPAELGDSAVYLCASSFGGLAGVNAGELFFGEGSRLTVL.

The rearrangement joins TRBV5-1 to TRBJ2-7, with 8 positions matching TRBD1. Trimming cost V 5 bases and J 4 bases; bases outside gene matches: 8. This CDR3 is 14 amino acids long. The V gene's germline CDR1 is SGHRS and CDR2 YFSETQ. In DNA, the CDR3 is TGCGCCAGCAGACCGGGGACAGGTCTTTACGAGCAGTACTTC. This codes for CASRPGTGLYEQYF.

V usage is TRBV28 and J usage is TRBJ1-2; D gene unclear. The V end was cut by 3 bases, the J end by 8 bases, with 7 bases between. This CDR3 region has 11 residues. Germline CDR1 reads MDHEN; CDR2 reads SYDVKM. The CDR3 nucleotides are TGTGCCAGCAGTTTTTCGGGGGGCTACACCTTC. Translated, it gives CASSFSGGYTF.

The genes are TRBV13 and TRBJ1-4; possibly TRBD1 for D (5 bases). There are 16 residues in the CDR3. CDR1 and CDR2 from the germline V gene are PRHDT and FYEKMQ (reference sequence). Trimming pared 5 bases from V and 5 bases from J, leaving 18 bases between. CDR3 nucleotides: TGTGCCAGCAGCGACACCCGTTCTAGGGGAAATGAAAAACTGTTTTTT. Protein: CASSDTRSRGNEKLFF.

CDR3 amino acids: CASSVNTLQGPQETQYF. The DNA for the CDR3 is TGTGCCAGCAGCGTAAACACCCTACAGGGCCCACAAGAGACCCAGTACTTC. The V call is TRBV9, the J call TRBJ2-5; maybe TRBD1 (6 bases). The CDR3 has 17 amino acids. Trimming pared 1 base from V and 2 bases from J, leaving 18 bases between. Germline assignment: CDR1 SGDLS and CDR2 YYNGEE.

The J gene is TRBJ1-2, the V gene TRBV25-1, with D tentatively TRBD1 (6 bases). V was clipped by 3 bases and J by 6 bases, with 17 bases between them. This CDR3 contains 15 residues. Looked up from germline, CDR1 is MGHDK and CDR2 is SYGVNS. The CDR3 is CASSEPGGRFNGYTF. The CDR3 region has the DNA TGTGCCAGCAGTGAGCCGGGGGGGCGCTTCAATGGCTACACCTTC.

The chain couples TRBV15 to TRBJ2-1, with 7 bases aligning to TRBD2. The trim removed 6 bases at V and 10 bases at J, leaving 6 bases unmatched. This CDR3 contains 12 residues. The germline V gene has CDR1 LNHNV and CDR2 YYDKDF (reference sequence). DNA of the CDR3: TGTGCCACCAGACGATCGACTAGCGAGCAGTTCTTC. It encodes CATRRSTSEQFF.

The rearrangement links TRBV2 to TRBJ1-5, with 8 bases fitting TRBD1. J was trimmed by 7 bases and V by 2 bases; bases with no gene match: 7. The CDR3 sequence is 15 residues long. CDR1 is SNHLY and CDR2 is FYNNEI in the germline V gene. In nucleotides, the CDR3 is TGTGCCAGCAGTGAAAACACAGGGGGGAGGCAGCCCCAGCATTTT. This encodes CASSENTGGRQPQHF.

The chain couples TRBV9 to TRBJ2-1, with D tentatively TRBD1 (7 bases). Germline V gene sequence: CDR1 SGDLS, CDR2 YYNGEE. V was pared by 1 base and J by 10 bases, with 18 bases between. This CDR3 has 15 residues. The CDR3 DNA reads TGTGCCAGCAGCGTACTAGCAGGGGGGTTTGGGGAGCAGTTCTTC. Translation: CASSVLAGGFGEQFF.

In nucleotides, the CDR3 is TGTGCCAGCAGCTCGGGGCGGGGTCACTCCTACAATGAGCAGTTCTTC. Translation gives CASSSGRGHSYNEQFF. The V call is TRBV11-2, the J call TRBJ2-1, with D possibly matching TRBD2 (6 bases). The ends were cut back, 4 bases at V and 0 bases at J, with 13 bases in the middle. The germline CDR1 and CDR2 sequences are SGHAT and FQNNGV. The CDR3 sequence is 16 residues long.

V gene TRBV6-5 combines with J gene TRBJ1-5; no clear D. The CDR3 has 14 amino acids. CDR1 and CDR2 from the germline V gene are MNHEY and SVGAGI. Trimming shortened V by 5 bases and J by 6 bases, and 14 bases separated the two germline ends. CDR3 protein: CASSGPEEGQPQHF. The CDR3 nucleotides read TGTGCCAGCAGTGGTCCCGAGGAGGGTCAGCCCCAGCATTTT.

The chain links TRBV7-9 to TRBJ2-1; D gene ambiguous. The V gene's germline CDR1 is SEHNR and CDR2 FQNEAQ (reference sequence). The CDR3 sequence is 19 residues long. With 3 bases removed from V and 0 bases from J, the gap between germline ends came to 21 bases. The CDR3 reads CASSFPQPISRSSYNEQFF. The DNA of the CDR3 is TGTGCCAGCAGCTTTCCTCAACCCATATCGAGAAGCTCCTACAATGAGCAGTTCTTC.

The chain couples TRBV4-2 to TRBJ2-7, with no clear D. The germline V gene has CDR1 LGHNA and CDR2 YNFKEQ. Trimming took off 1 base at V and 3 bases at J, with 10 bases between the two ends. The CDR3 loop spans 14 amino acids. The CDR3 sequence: CASSQASASYEQYF. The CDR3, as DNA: TGTGCCAGCAGCCAAGCCTCCGCCAGCTACGAGCAGTACTTC.

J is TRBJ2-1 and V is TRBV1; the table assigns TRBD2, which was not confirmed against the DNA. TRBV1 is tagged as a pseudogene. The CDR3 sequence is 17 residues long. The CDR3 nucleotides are TGCACCAGCAGCCAAGATCTGGGGGGGGGAGGCCACAATGAGCAGTTCTTC. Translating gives CTSSQDLGGGGHNEQFF.

In nucleotides, the CDR3 is TGCGCCAGCAGCCAAGATTGGCGGCCGGGGAACGAGCAGTACTTC. It translates to CASSQDWRPGNEQYF. The chain is built from TRBV4-1 and TRBJ2-7, with D perhaps TRBD2 (5 bases). The V end was cut by 0 bases, the J end by 5 bases, with 14 bases between. The CDR3 is 15 amino acids. Looked up from germline, CDR1 is MGHRA and CDR2 is YSYEKL.

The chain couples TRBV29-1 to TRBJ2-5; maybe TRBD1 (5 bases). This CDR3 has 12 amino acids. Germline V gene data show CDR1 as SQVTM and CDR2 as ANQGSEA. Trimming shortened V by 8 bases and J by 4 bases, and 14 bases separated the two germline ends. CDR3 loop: CSSGRAGETQYF. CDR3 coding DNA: TGCAGCTCGGGCAGGGCCGGAGAGACCCAGTACTTC.

CDR3 nucleotides: TGTGCCAGCAGTGATCGTAGGGCCCAGAACAGGGGCAGGGAAAAACTGTTTTTT. It is translated as CASSDRRAQNRGREKLFF. The J gene is TRBJ1-4, the V gene TRBV2, with TRBD1 matching over 7 bases. CDR1 is SNHLY, CDR2 FYNNEI, per germline. This CDR3 is built from 18 residues. Unmatched junction bases numbered 18, after V lost 3 bases and J lost 8 bases.

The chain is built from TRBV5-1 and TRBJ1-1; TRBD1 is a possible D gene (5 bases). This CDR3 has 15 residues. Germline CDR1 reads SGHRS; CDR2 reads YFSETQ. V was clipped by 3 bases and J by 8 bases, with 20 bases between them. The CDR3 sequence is CASSSGTFGGSEAFF. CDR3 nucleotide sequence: TGCGCCAGCAGCTCCGGGACGTTCGGGGGTTCAGAAGCTTTCTTT.